These T cell receptor beta chains were read from a single sample in a study of human T cells and chemical hapten exposure. TCRdb ran MiXCR on the RACE reads and lists one entry per CDR3 protein. The table lists about 110,000 distinct CDR3 sequences, roughly an eighth of them singletons. Sequencing used whole blood, obtained in connection with sensitization to the hapten diphenylcyclopropenone (DPC). The receptors were gathered from a woman between 45 and 60 years old with alopecia areata. Some clones in this sample may be carry-over from other donors' samples. CDR3s include the opening cysteine and the closing phenylalanine or tryptophan. The order of the fields is CDR3 protein, CDR3 DNA, clone size, J gene, CDR3 length, D gene, V gene. The D gene is left open where the match is weak. The size field is filled for only some rows; it gives once, few, many or a size class.

cdr3_aa: CATSPSANTGELFF
cdr3_nt: TGTGCCACCAGTCCCAGTGCGAACACCGGGGAGCTGTTTTTT
clone_size: .
j_call: TRBJ2-2
cdr3_length: 14
d_call: .
v_call: TRBV24-1

cdr3_aa: CASSLGGRSSETQYF
cdr3_nt: TGTGCCAGCAGCTTAGGAGGCAGGAGTTCAGAGACCCAGTACTTC
clone_size: .
j_call: TRBJ2-5
cdr3_length: 15
d_call: .
v_call: TRBV7-2

cdr3_aa: CASSIDPGRVNQPQHF
cdr3_nt: TGTGCCAGTAGTATAGATCCAGGCAGGGTCAATCAGCCCCAGCATTTT
clone_size: .
j_call: TRBJ1-5
cdr3_length: 16
d_call: .
v_call: TRBV19

cdr3_aa: CASSLRGGDQPQHF
cdr3_nt: TGTGCCAGCAGCTTACGGGGAGGAGATCAGCCCCAGCATTTT
clone_size: many
j_call: TRBJ1-5
cdr3_length: 14
d_call: .
v_call: TRBV7-2

cdr3_aa: CASRQGLNTDTQYF
cdr3_nt: TGTGCCAGTCGACAGGGTTTGAACACAGATACGCAGTATTTT
clone_size: .
j_call: TRBJ2-3
cdr3_length: 14
d_call: TRBD1
v_call: TRBV19

cdr3_aa: CSATEGARSRNIQYF
cdr3_nt: TGCAGTGCTACGGAGGGGGCGAGGTCGAGAAACATTCAGTACTTC
clone_size: few
j_call: TRBJ2-4
cdr3_length: 15
d_call: .
v_call: TRBV20-1

cdr3_aa: CASSPYRTVINNEQFF
cdr3_nt: TGCGCCAGCAGCCCATACAGGACGGTGATAAACAATGAGCAGTTCTTC
clone_size: few
j_call: TRBJ2-1
cdr3_length: 16
d_call: .
v_call: TRBV4-3

cdr3_aa: CASSLLGTRSPLHF
cdr3_nt: TGTGCCAGCAGCCTCTTGGGAACCCGATCACCCCTCCACTTT
clone_size: few
j_call: TRBJ1-6
cdr3_length: 14
d_call: .
v_call: TRBV7-9

cdr3_aa: CSATANTGELFF
cdr3_nt: TGCAGTGCTACAGCGAACACCGGGGAGCTGTTTTTT
clone_size: many
j_call: TRBJ2-2
cdr3_length: 12
d_call: .
v_call: TRBV20-1

cdr3_aa: CASSFPGNEQYF
cdr3_nt: TGTGCCAGCAGTTTCCCAGGGAACGAGCAGTACTTC
clone_size: .
j_call: TRBJ2-7
cdr3_length: 12
d_call: .
v_call: TRBV28

cdr3_aa: CASSLGSVSKYF
cdr3_nt: TGTGCCAGCAGTTTAGGCTCGGTTTCAAAGTACTTC
clone_size: few
j_call: TRBJ2-5
cdr3_length: 12
d_call: .
v_call: TRBV12-3/TRBV12-4

cdr3_aa: CASSQLPGLAGRSSYNEQFF
cdr3_nt: TGTGCCAGCAGCCAACTCCCGGGACTAGCGGGCCGGAGCTCCTACAATGAGCAGTTCTTC
clone_size: few
j_call: TRBJ2-1
cdr3_length: 20
d_call: TRBD2
v_call: TRBV9

cdr3_aa: CSARDHRLNTEAFF
cdr3_nt: TGCAGTGCTAGAGATCACCGATTGAACACTGAAGCTTTCTTT
clone_size: many
j_call: TRBJ1-1
cdr3_length: 14
d_call: .
v_call: TRBV20-1

cdr3_aa: CASASGANVLTF
cdr3_nt: TGTGCCAGCGCCTCTGGGGCCAACGTCCTGACTTTC
clone_size: .
j_call: TRBJ2-6
cdr3_length: 12
d_call: .
v_call: TRBV2

cdr3_aa: CASSLGDMGQMNTEAFF
cdr3_nt: TGTGCCAGCAGTTTAGGGGACATGGGGCAGATGAACACTGAAGCTTTCTTT
clone_size: many
j_call: TRBJ1-1
cdr3_length: 17
d_call: .
v_call: TRBV27

cdr3_aa: CASSPPGGAGIYEQYF
cdr3_nt: TGTGCCAGCAGTCCCCCCGGGGGAGCGGGAATCTACGAGCAGTACTTC
clone_size: few
j_call: TRBJ2-7
cdr3_length: 16
d_call: TRBD2
v_call: TRBV28

cdr3_aa: CASSQPGESYEQYF
cdr3_nt: TGTGCCAGCAGCCAGCCAGGGGAATCCTACGAGCAGTACTTC
clone_size: .
j_call: TRBJ2-7
cdr3_length: 14
d_call: .
v_call: TRBV7-2

cdr3_aa: CASSLGSAGSGSPLHF
cdr3_nt: TGTGCCAGCAGCTTAGGGTCGGCAGGGTCGGGTTCACCCCTCCACTTT
clone_size: .
j_call: TRBJ1-6
cdr3_length: 16
d_call: .
v_call: TRBV11-2

cdr3_aa: CSVGRTDTQYF
cdr3_nt: TGCAGCGTGGGACGCACAGATACGCAGTATTTT
clone_size: .
j_call: TRBJ2-3
cdr3_length: 11
d_call: .
v_call: TRBV29-1

cdr3_aa: CASSLDGGSVSTGELFF
cdr3_nt: TGTGCCAGCAGCCTGGATGGCGGGAGTGTCAGCACCGGGGAGCTGTTTTTT
clone_size: few
j_call: TRBJ2-2
cdr3_length: 17
d_call: TRBD2
v_call: TRBV5-4

cdr3_aa: CAAEGTGELFF
cdr3_nt: TGTGCCGCGGAGGGGACCGGGGAGCTGTTTTTT
clone_size: .
j_call: TRBJ2-2
cdr3_length: 11
d_call: .
v_call: TRBV27

cdr3_aa: CASQTGTNEKLFF
cdr3_nt: TGTGCCAGCCAGACAGGGACTAATGAAAAACTGTTTTTT
clone_size: many
j_call: TRBJ1-4
cdr3_length: 13
d_call: TRBD1
v_call: TRBV12-3/TRBV12-4

cdr3_aa: CASSLVRQETQYF
cdr3_nt: TGTGCCAGCAGCTTAGTACGGCAAGAGACCCAGTACTTC
clone_size: .
j_call: TRBJ2-5
cdr3_length: 13
d_call: .
v_call: TRBV7-6

cdr3_aa: CASSGQFNGPQHF
cdr3_nt: TGCGCCAGCAGTGGACAGTTCAATGGGCCCCAGCATTTT
clone_size: .
j_call: TRBJ1-5
cdr3_length: 13
d_call: .
v_call: TRBV10-1

cdr3_aa: CASSSGPSYEQYF
cdr3_nt: TGTGCCAGCAGCTCAGGACCTAGCTACGAGCAGTACTTC
clone_size: few
j_call: TRBJ2-7
cdr3_length: 13
d_call: .
v_call: TRBV7-9

cdr3_aa: CASSYENSGEQYF
cdr3_nt: TGTGCCAGCAGTTACGAGAACAGCGGCGAGCAGTACTTC
clone_size: .
j_call: TRBJ2-7
cdr3_length: 13
d_call: .
v_call: TRBV6-5

cdr3_aa: CASSFRAGATGELFF
cdr3_nt: TGTGCCAGCAGCTTCAGAGCGGGGGCCACCGGGGAGCTGTTTTTT
clone_size: few
j_call: TRBJ2-2
cdr3_length: 15
d_call: TRBD2
v_call: TRBV7-8

cdr3_aa: CASSWGDGYNEQFF
cdr3_nt: TGTGCCAGCAGCTGGGGGGACGGTTACAATGAGCAGTTCTTC
clone_size: .
j_call: TRBJ2-1
cdr3_length: 14
d_call: .
v_call: TRBV5-8

cdr3_aa: CASSLAEGHEQYF
cdr3_nt: TGTGCCAGCAGCCTGGCGGAGGGCCACGAGCAGTACTTC
clone_size: many
j_call: TRBJ2-7
cdr3_length: 13
d_call: .
v_call: TRBV9

cdr3_aa: CASSPLGLAGGSRSGKTQYF
cdr3_nt: TGTGCCAGCAGCCCCTTGGGACTAGCGGGAGGAAGCAGATCCGGAAAGACCCAGTACTTC
clone_size: few
j_call: TRBJ2-5
cdr3_length: 20
d_call: TRBD2
v_call: TRBV7-2

cdr3_aa: CASSQQSVNTEAFF
cdr3_nt: TGTGCCAGCAGCCAACAGAGCGTTAACACTGAAGCTTTCTTT
clone_size: few
j_call: TRBJ1-1
cdr3_length: 14
d_call: .
v_call: TRBV7-8

cdr3_aa: CASTTSGGTGELFF
cdr3_nt: TGTGCCAGTACGACTAGCGGGGGTACCGGGGAGCTGTTTTTT
clone_size: .
j_call: TRBJ2-2
cdr3_length: 14
d_call: TRBD2
v_call: TRBV28

cdr3_aa: CASSARTGRGTEAFF
cdr3_nt: TGTGCCAGCAGCGCGAGGACAGGGCGGGGGACTGAAGCTTTCTTT
clone_size: .
j_call: TRBJ1-1
cdr3_length: 15
d_call: TRBD1
v_call: TRBV7-9

cdr3_aa: CASSGALGPGELFF
cdr3_nt: TGTGCCAGCAGCGGCGCGCTAGGTCCCGGGGAGCTGTTTTTT
clone_size: .
j_call: TRBJ2-2
cdr3_length: 14
d_call: .
v_call: TRBV7-9

cdr3_aa: CASSYSRNGGYEQYF
cdr3_nt: TGTGCCAGCAGTTACTCCAGAAACGGGGGCTACGAGCAGTACTTC
clone_size: .
j_call: TRBJ2-7
cdr3_length: 15
d_call: .
v_call: TRBV6-5

cdr3_aa: CASRVDRDNSPLHF
cdr3_nt: TGTGCCAGCAGAGTGGACAGGGATAATTCACCCCTCCACTTT
clone_size: many
j_call: TRBJ1-6
cdr3_length: 14
d_call: TRBD1
v_call: TRBV2